This T cell receptor (beta chain) was recorded in a study of T cell responses to AZD1222 COVID-19 vaccine. In regard to this clone: The antigen remains unidentified. The sample contains more than one DNA sequence encoding this CDR3.

Data came from immunoSEQ multiplex PCR; TCRdb stores just in-frame clones and leaves some out. This table has some 150,000 clones, about 94% appearing once. The germline V gene encodes CDR1 SGDLS and CDR2 YYNGEE. V dropped 2 bases and J dropped 1 base, with 6 bases sitting between them. This CDR3 has 13 residues. Study conclusions and caveats: The donor group comprised mostly white British people and more females; the analysis possibly underestimated clonal diversity. Distributed over spike, vaccine-associated CD4 TCRs predominated at 160-218 and 743-854.

The gene calls are TRBV9 and TRBJ1-1; no reliable D call. This receptor was taken from an adult in good health. Sequencing was performed on peripheral blood, taken on day 0 of AZD1222 vaccination. CDR3 residues: CASSVDGNTEAFF. In DNA, the CDR3 is TGTGCCAGCAGCGTTGACGGGAACACTGAAGCTTTCTTT.